A selection of T cell receptor beta chains follows, all from one sample in a study of blood T cell repertoires in COVID-19. Assay used: immunoSEQ multiplex PCR; TCRdb lists only in-frame clones, some missing. In the table there are just under 30,000 clones, nearly 80% of which are singletons. The sequencing input was peripheral blood. The receptors were gathered from a woman aged 70-85 years with acute or convalescent COVID-19. Each CDR3 is given with its conserved first and last residue. The D gene is left open where the match is weak. Size is stated for part of the rows, as once, few or many counts, or as a class when the clone is expanded.

J gene: TRBJ2-4
V gene: TRBV7-8
clone size: NA
D gene: NA
CDR3 DNA: TGTGCCAGCAGCTTAAATCCGCCGGGACTTACAAACATTCAGTACTTC
CDR3 protein: CASSLNPPGLTNIQYF

J gene: TRBJ2-7
V gene: TRBV2
clone size: NA
D gene: TRBD1
CDR3 DNA: TGTGCCAGCAGGGAAGGGACAGCGACTACTTCCGAGCAGTACTTC
CDR3 protein: CASREGTATTSEQYF

J gene: TRBJ1-1
V gene: TRBV6-5
clone size: NA
D gene: TRBD1
CDR3 DNA: TGTGCCAGCAGCAAACGACAGGGGAACACTGAAGCTTTCTTT
CDR3 protein: CASSKRQGNTEAFF

J gene: TRBJ2-3
V gene: TRBV11-2
clone size: NA
D gene: TRBD2
CDR3 DNA: TGTGCCAGCAGACCCAGACTAGCGGGGGGCACAGATACGCAGTATTTT
CDR3 protein: CASRPRLAGGTDTQYF

J gene: TRBJ2-3
V gene: TRBV7-3
clone size: NA
D gene: TRBD1
CDR3 DNA: TGTGCCAGCAGCTCCAGACAGGGACCTAGGGATACGCAGTATTTT
CDR3 protein: CASSSRQGPRDTQYF

J gene: TRBJ1-1
V gene: TRBV9
clone size: NA
D gene: NA
CDR3 DNA: TGTGCCAGCAGCGTAGTAGTAGTACGAGGGGGGGCTACTGAAGCTTTCTTT
CDR3 protein: CASSVVVVRGGATEAFF

J gene: TRBJ2-5
V gene: TRBV5-6
clone size: few
D gene: NA
CDR3 DNA: TGTGCCAGCAGCTTCGGGACTCGGGAGACCCAGTACTTC
CDR3 protein: CASSFGTRETQYF

J gene: TRBJ2-5
V gene: TRBV7-8
clone size: NA
D gene: NA
CDR3 DNA: TGTGCCAGCAGCTTACGCGCCCAGGGGGAGACCCAGTACTTC
CDR3 protein: CASSLRAQGETQYF

J gene: TRBJ2-7
V gene: TRBV27
clone size: NA
D gene: TRBD1
CDR3 DNA: TGTGCCAGCAGGTCCCGGGACAGATCCTACGAGCAGTACTTC
CDR3 protein: CASRSRDRSYEQYF

J gene: TRBJ2-5
V gene: TRBV11-2
clone size: few
D gene: NA
CDR3 DNA: TGTGCCAGCAGCTTAGTGGCGGGAATGTACCAAGAGACCCAGTACTTC
CDR3 protein: CASSLVAGMYQETQYF

J gene: TRBJ2-3
V gene: TRBV7-3
clone size: NA
D gene: NA
CDR3 DNA: TGTGCCAGCAGCTTCGAGGTCCTAGATACGCAGTATTTT
CDR3 protein: CASSFEVLDTQYF

J gene: TRBJ2-5
V gene: TRBV27
clone size: NA
D gene: TRBD2
CDR3 DNA: TGTGCCAGCATCCCCCGACTAGCGGGAGGGCATGAGACCCAGTACTTC
CDR3 protein: CASIPRLAGGHETQYF

J gene: TRBJ2-7
V gene: TRBV6-5
clone size: NA
D gene: TRBD2
CDR3 DNA: TGTGCCAGCAGTTACTCGGCTAGCGGGGACTACGAGCAGTACTTC
CDR3 protein: CASSYSASGDYEQYF

J gene: TRBJ2-1
V gene: TRBV7-9
clone size: few
D gene: TRBD2
CDR3 DNA: TGTGCCAGCAGCTTTCCACCCCGACTAGCGGGGTCGAGGAATGAGCAGTTCTTC
CDR3 protein: CASSFPPRLAGSRNEQFF

J gene: TRBJ2-1
V gene: TRBV13
clone size: NA
D gene: TRBD2
CDR3 DNA: TGTGCCAGCAGCTTTAGCGGGGAGGTGGGTGAGCAGTTCTTC
CDR3 protein: CASSFSGEVGEQFF

J gene: TRBJ2-2
V gene: TRBV7-8
clone size: few
D gene: NA
CDR3 DNA: TGTGCCAGCAGCTTAGGACAGACACCGAACACCGGGGAGCTGTTTTTT
CDR3 protein: CASSLGQTPNTGELFF

J gene: TRBJ2-3
V gene: TRBV5-6
clone size: NA
D gene: NA
CDR3 DNA: TGTGCCAGCAGCTGGGGGCTCGGGGGCACAGATACGCAGTATTTT
CDR3 protein: CASSWGLGGTDTQYF

J gene: TRBJ1-2
V gene: TRBV29-1
clone size: NA
D gene: NA
CDR3 DNA: TGCAGCGTTGAAGGCAGGGATGGCTACACCTTC
CDR3 protein: CSVEGRDGYTF

J gene: TRBJ1-5
V gene: TRBV12-3/TRBV12-4
clone size: NA
D gene: TRBD1
CDR3 DNA: TGTGCCAGCAGGCCCCGGGACAGTTCCCAGCATTTT
CDR3 protein: CASRPRDSSQHF

J gene: TRBJ1-1
V gene: TRBV12-3/TRBV12-4
clone size: NA
D gene: TRBD1
CDR3 DNA: TGTGCCAGCGGGGACAGGTTGAACACTGAAGCTTTCTTT
CDR3 protein: CASGDRLNTEAFF

J gene: TRBJ1-2
V gene: TRBV7-9
clone size: NA
D gene: TRBD1
CDR3 DNA: TGTGCCAGCAGCCCTAAGGCGGCGGGACAGGTTACTTTCTACACCTTC
CDR3 protein: CASSPKAAGQVTFYTF

J gene: TRBJ1-6
V gene: TRBV6-6
clone size: NA
D gene: TRBD1
CDR3 DNA: TGTGCCAGCAGTCCCCAAACGCCCGGGACACAGGGGCCTAGCTCCTATAATTCACCCCTCCACTTT
CDR3 protein: CASSPQTPGTQGPSSYNSPLHF

J gene: TRBJ2-2
V gene: TRBV3-1/TRBV3-2
clone size: few
D gene: TRBD2
CDR3 DNA: TGTGCCAGCAGCAGGACTAGCGGGAGGGCTGTCGGGGAGCTGTTTTTT
CDR3 protein: CASSRTSGRAVGELFF

J gene: TRBJ2-2
V gene: TRBV9
clone size: NA
D gene: TRBD1
CDR3 DNA: TGTGCCAGCAGCGCGAGACAGGGGACCGGGGAGCTGTTTTTT
CDR3 protein: CASSARQGTGELFF

J gene: TRBJ1-2
V gene: TRBV28
clone size: NA
D gene: NA
CDR3 DNA: TGTGCCAGCAGCCCACCGAAGGGGTCGCTCTATGGCTACACCTTC
CDR3 protein: CASSPPKGSLYGYTF

J gene: TRBJ1-1
V gene: TRBV7-2
clone size: NA
D gene: NA
CDR3 DNA: TGTGCCAGCAGCTTAGTGGGGCAGAACACTGAAGCTTTCTTT
CDR3 protein: CASSLVGQNTEAFF

J gene: TRBJ2-3
V gene: TRBV19
clone size: few
D gene: NA
CDR3 DNA: TGTGCCAGTAGGCCGGACTTCACAGATACGCAGTATTTT
CDR3 protein: CASRPDFTDTQYF

J gene: TRBJ2-4
V gene: TRBV30
clone size: NA
D gene: TRBD2
CDR3 DNA: TGTGCCTGGAGTGTCAGCGGGAGAGCCAAAAACATTCAGTACTTC
CDR3 protein: CAWSVSGRAKNIQYF

J gene: TRBJ2-1
V gene: TRBV10-3
clone size: NA
D gene: TRBD1
CDR3 DNA: TGTGCCATCGGTCCAAGGACAGGGGGAATCAATGAGCAGTTCTTC
CDR3 protein: CAIGPRTGGINEQFF

J gene: TRBJ2-5
V gene: TRBV30
clone size: NA
D gene: NA
CDR3 DNA: TGTGCCTGGAGTACGACCTTGGGGAGGGAGACCCAGTACTTC
CDR3 protein: CAWSTTLGRETQYF

J gene: TRBJ2-5
V gene: TRBV6-5
clone size: NA
D gene: NA
CDR3 DNA: TGTGCCAGCAGTCCTCTAGGACTTCGGGAGACCCAGTACTTC
CDR3 protein: CASSPLGLRETQYF

J gene: TRBJ1-5
V gene: TRBV6-1
clone size: few
D gene: TRBD1
CDR3 DNA: TGTGCCAGCAGTGAAAGGGGTGCACAGGGGCCCCGCGGTCAGCCCCAGCATTTT
CDR3 protein: CASSERGAQGPRGQPQHF

J gene: TRBJ1-5
V gene: TRBV18
clone size: NA
D gene: TRBD1
CDR3 DNA: TGTGCCAGCTCAGGGACAGGGGCTGTTCAGCCCCAGCATTTT
CDR3 protein: CASSGTGAVQPQHF

J gene: TRBJ1-2
V gene: TRBV27
clone size: NA
D gene: NA
CDR3 DNA: TGTGCCAGCAGTTTGGCAGCCAGCGGCTATGGCTACACCTTC
CDR3 protein: CASSLAASGYGYTF

J gene: TRBJ2-3
V gene: TRBV5-1
clone size: NA
D gene: TRBD2
CDR3 DNA: TGCGCCAGCAGCTTGGAAGGCGGGAGGCTCACAGATACGCAGTATTTT
CDR3 protein: CASSLEGGRLTDTQYF

J gene: TRBJ2-7
V gene: TRBV12-3/TRBV12-4
clone size: medium-sized
D gene: NA
CDR3 DNA: TGTGCCAGCCGTCCCTCCCCGTACTACGAGCAGTACTTC
CDR3 protein: CASRPSPYYEQYF

J gene: TRBJ1-6
V gene: TRBV27
clone size: NA
D gene: TRBD1
CDR3 DNA: TGTGCCAGCAGTTTTAGCACAGGGGCCTATAATTCACCCCTCCACTTT
CDR3 protein: CASSFSTGAYNSPLHF

J gene: TRBJ2-7
V gene: TRBV18
clone size: NA
D gene: TRBD2
CDR3 DNA: TGTGCCAGCTCACCGGGGGGGGACGAGCAGTACTTC
CDR3 protein: CASSPGGDEQYF

J gene: TRBJ2-3
V gene: TRBV4-2
clone size: few
D gene: TRBD2
CDR3 DNA: TGTGCCAGCAGCCTGGGACTAGCGGGGGGATTTACAGATACGCAGTATTTT
CDR3 protein: CASSLGLAGGFTDTQYF

J gene: TRBJ2-5
V gene: TRBV7-3
clone size: NA
D gene: NA
CDR3 DNA: TGTGCCAGCAGCTTAACACCAGGTGGAGAGACCCAGTACTTC
CDR3 protein: CASSLTPGGETQYF

J gene: TRBJ2-7
V gene: TRBV10-3
clone size: NA
D gene: TRBD2
CDR3 DNA: TGTGCCATCAGTGATTTCGGGGGACTAGTTCACGAGCAGTACTTC
CDR3 protein: CAISDFGGLVHEQYF

J gene: TRBJ1-2
V gene: TRBV7-3
clone size: NA
D gene: TRBD1
CDR3 DNA: TGTGCCAGCAGCCCCGACAGGGGGGGCTATGGCTACACCTTC
CDR3 protein: CASSPDRGGYGYTF

J gene: TRBJ1-1
V gene: TRBV13
clone size: once
D gene: TRBD1
CDR3 DNA: TGTGCCAGCAGCTTAGTCAGACATCAGGGGGCAGGCACTGAAGCTTTCTTT
CDR3 protein: CASSLVRHQGAGTEAFF

J gene: TRBJ2-2
V gene: TRBV5-6
clone size: NA
D gene: NA
CDR3 DNA: TGTGCCAGCAGCTTCCGGGTAGGTCCCGCGAACACCGGGGAGCTGTTTTTT
CDR3 protein: CASSFRVGPANTGELFF

J gene: TRBJ2-1
V gene: TRBV7-3
clone size: NA
D gene: TRBD1
CDR3 DNA: TGTGCCAGCAGCTTAACCCGACAGGGTTTAGGCAATGAGCAGTTCTTC
CDR3 protein: CASSLTRQGLGNEQFF

J gene: TRBJ1-3
V gene: TRBV28
clone size: NA
D gene: TRBD1
CDR3 DNA: TGTGCCAGCAGTGAGACAGGGGTCTCTGGAAACACCATATATTTT
CDR3 protein: CASSETGVSGNTIYF

J gene: TRBJ2-3
V gene: TRBV19
clone size: NA
D gene: NA
CDR3 DNA: TGTGCCAGTAGTATAGGCCGCTATAGCGGACCTAGCACAGATACGCAGTATTTT
CDR3 protein: CASSIGRYSGPSTDTQYF

J gene: TRBJ2-3
V gene: TRBV7-3
clone size: once
D gene: NA
CDR3 DNA: TGTGCCAGCAGCCTAGAGACAGATACGCAGTATTTT
CDR3 protein: CASSLETDTQYF